The next 31 T cell receptor beta chains were all read from a single sample in a study of blood T cell dynamics during melanoma immunotherapy. Using immunoSEQ multiplex PCR, the repertoire was profiled, and TCRdb retains in-frame clones only, with some absent. The sample includes under 4,000 clones, 95% to 98% of them seen just once. Time point described: pre-treatment baseline. The source was effector memory CD8+ T cells from blood, collected from a patient treated with checkpoint blockade. The source of these receptors is a human donor with melanoma.

The gene calls are TRBV28 and TRBJ2-5; tentatively, D is TRBD1 (5 bases). Germline lookup yields CDR1 MDHEN and CDR2 SYDVKM. The CDR3 spans 14 residues. Trimming took 6 bases from V and 5 from J, leaving 16 bases between them. The CDR3 coding sequence is TGTGCCAGCAGGGGCACAGGCCACGGTGAGACCCAGTACTTC. Translation gives CASRGTGHGETQYF.

The J gene is TRBJ2-7, the V gene TRBV4-1; 7 positions match TRBD2. V dropped 4 bases and J dropped 1; count of bases not matched to a gene: 7. Per the germline V gene, CDR1 is MGHRA and CDR2 is YSYEKL. The CDR3 length is 15 residues. The CDR3 loop reads CASSLKRGGSYEQYF. The CDR3 DNA is TGCGCCAGCAGCCTTAAGAGGGGAGGGTCCTACGAGCAGTACTTC.

This clone was observed a single time. The J gene is TRBJ1-2, the V gene TRBV6-1; D gene ambiguous. Germline V CDR1 and CDR2: MNHNS, SASEGT. This CDR3 contains 11 residues. V shed 3 bases and J shed 12 bases, with 11 bases lying between them. The CDR3 nucleotides read TGTGCCAGCAGTGAGGACCCGTTCCACACCTTC. It codes for CASSEDPFHTF.

The rearrangement uses TRBV10-3 and TRBJ2-3; D gene unclear. The CDR3 has 16 amino acids. Germline CDR1 reads ENHRY; CDR2 reads SYGVKD. V was clipped by 3 bases and J by 0 bases, with 13 bases between them. The CDR3 here is CAISEPTGVSTDTQYF. CDR3 DNA: TGTGCCATCAGTGAACCCACTGGAGTTAGCACAGATACGCAGTATTTT.

A single count supports this clone. CDR3 loop: CASSLAAGFPFF. The CDR3, as DNA: TGTGCCAGCAGCTTAGCGGCGGGGTTCCCATTCTTC. The J gene is TRBJ2-1, the V gene TRBV7-9; a possible D gene is TRBD2 (6 bases). Germline loops: CDR1 SEHNR, CDR2 FQNEAQ (reference sequence). CDR3 length equals 12 residues. V dropped 0 bases and J dropped 16 bases, with 13 bases sitting between them. Using reference TRBV7-9 and TRBJ2-1 for the parts outside the CDR3, the full variable domain is DTGVSQNPRHKITKRGQNVTFRCDPISEHNRLYWYRQTLGQGPEFLTYFQNEAQLEKSRLLSDRFSAERPKGSFSTLEIQRTEQGDSAMYLCASSLAAGFPFFGPGTRLTVL.

The J gene is TRBJ2-1, the V gene TRBV27; 9 bases line up with TRBD1. The CDR3 sequence is 14 residues long. The ends lost 7 bases at V and 2 bases at J; junction bases unmatched: 3. From germline, CDR1 is MNHEY and CDR2 SMNVEV (reference sequence). The CDR3 protein is CASTDRGPYNEQFF. DNA of the CDR3: TGTGCCAGCACGGACAGGGGACCCTACAATGAGCAGTTCTTC.

The chain recombines TRBV5-1 with TRBJ2-1; 7 positions agree with TRBD1. Germline V gives CDR1 SGHRS, CDR2 YFSETQ. J gave up 5 bases and V 2 bases, and 4 bases lay outside the gene matches. The CDR3 consists of 14 residues. The CDR3 coding sequence is TGCGCCAGCAGCTTAGGAGACAGGGACAATGAGCAGTTCTTC. Amino acid sequence: CASSLGDRDNEQFF.

The chain links TRBV4-3 to TRBJ2-6, with a tentative D call TRBD2 (7 bases). Germline lookup yields CDR1 LGHNA and CDR2 YSLEER. V shed 1 base and J shed 0 bases, with 10 bases lying between them. CDR3 size: 17 residues. As DNA, the CDR3 is TGCGCCAGCAGCCAAGGCGGGGGCCCCTCTGGGGCCAACGTCCTGACTTTC. Its protein is CASSQGGGPSGANVLTF.

The V call is TRBV7-9, the J call TRBJ2-1; TRBD1 agrees at 9 bases. V was clipped by 0 bases and J by 6 bases; unmatched bases: 6. Germline CDR1 SEHNR, CDR2 FQNEAQ (reference sequence). There are 16 residues in the CDR3. CDR3 in DNA: TGTGCCAGCAGCTTAGCCGGGACAGGGTACCTCAATGAGCAGTTCTTC. It codes for CASSLAGTGYLNEQFF. The variable domain in full, with the rest retrieved from reference TRBV7-9 and TRBJ2-1, is DTGVSQNPRHKITKRGQNVTFRCDPISEHNRLYWYRQTLGQGPEFLTYFQNEAQLEKSRLLSDRFSAERPKGSFSTLEIQRTEQGDSAMYLCASSLAGTGYLNEQFFGPGTRLTVL.

This chain connects TRBV6-6 to TRBJ1-1; no clear D gene. The germline CDR1 and CDR2 sequences are MNHNY and SVGAGI (reference sequence). V was cut by 6 bases and J by 4 bases, with 12 bases left in between. The CDR3 spans 13 residues. CDR3 bases: TGTGCCAGCAGGCCCCGGGGAGGCACTGAAGCTTTCTTT. Protein sequence: CASRPRGGTEAFF.

The chain carries TRBV13 and TRBJ2-3; D uncertain. V gave up 8 bases and J gave up 3 bases, with 9 bases separating them. The CDR3 spans 12 residues. Germline CDR1 is PRHDT and CDR2 is FYEKMQ (reference sequence). The CDR3 protein is CASQTRTDTQYF. CDR3 nucleotide sequence: TGTGCCAGCCAGACACGAACAGATACGCAGTATTTT.

The count of this clone is one. The J gene is TRBJ2-3, the V gene TRBV20-1, with a tentative D call TRBD2 (6 bases). Germline V gene data show CDR1 as DFQATT and CDR2 as SNEGSKA (reference sequence). V lost 5 bases and J lost 8, with 11 bases in between. CDR3 length equals 11 residues. The CDR3 protein is CSAGGSPTQYF. CDR3 sequence (DNA): TGCAGTGCTGGGGGGTCCCCTACGCAGTATTTT.

The rearrangement joins TRBV28 to TRBJ2-3; the match to TRBD1 covers 8 bases. CDR1 and CDR2 (germline): MDHEN, SYDVKM. This CDR3 is built from 15 residues. V shed 6 bases, J shed 3 bases, and the junction held 8 bases outside the gene matches. The CDR3 sequence: CASSPDRVSTDTQYF. DNA of the CDR3: TGTGCCAGCAGCCCGGACAGGGTGTCGACAGATACGCAGTATTTT.

The rearrangement uses TRBV28 and TRBJ2-7, with a weak D call TRBD1 (5 bases). The CDR3 runs 14 residues. Trimming pared 8 bases from V and 0 bases from J, leaving 14 bases between. Germline-derived CDR1 and CDR2 are MDHEN and SYDVKM. CDR3 region: CASLGLVNSYEQYF. The CDR3 DNA reads TGTGCCAGCCTGGGGCTTGTAAACTCCTACGAGCAGTACTTC.

V is TRBV29-1 and J is TRBJ1-1; the match to TRBD1 covers 8 bases. J gave up 1 base and V 3 bases, and 1 base lay outside the gene matches. The CDR3 runs 13 residues. The germline V gene encodes CDR1 SQVTM and CDR2 ANQGSEA. The CDR3 sequence: CSVDGQGNTEAFF. The DNA for the CDR3 is TGCAGCGTTGACGGACAGGGGAACACTGAAGCTTTCTTT.

The chain combines TRBV6-1 with TRBJ1-5; no reliable D call. This CDR3 contains 15 residues. Germline V CDR1 and CDR2: MNHNS, SASEGT. The V gene lost 3 bases and the J gene lost 2 bases, with 11 bases spanning the gap. CDR3 loop: CASSEASQGNQPQHF. The CDR3 DNA reads TGTGCCAGCAGTGAGGCTAGCCAGGGCAATCAGCCCCAGCATTTT.

This chain links TRBV5-7 with TRBJ2-1; 11 bases agree with TRBD2. TRBV5-7 is an open reading frame whose function is uncertain. The trim removed 0 bases at V and 5 bases at J, leaving 7 bases unmatched. This CDR3 is 17 amino acids long. CDR3 in DNA: TGTGCCAGCAGCTTGGTACTAGCGGGGGACTACAACAATGAGCAGTTCTTC. Its translation: CASSLVLAGDYNNEQFF.

This rearrangement joins TRBV4-2 to TRBJ2-7, with D possibly being TRBD1 or TRBD2 (5 bases each). V was clipped by 1 base and J by 5 bases, with 12 bases between them. The germline gives CDR1 LGHNA, CDR2 YNFKEQ. The CDR3 consists of 14 residues. DNA of the CDR3: TGTGCCAGCAGCCAAGGCGCTGTGGGGGACGAGCAGTACTTC. Residues: CASSQGAVGDEQYF.

The J gene is TRBJ2-7, the V gene TRBV30; perhaps TRBD2 as D (5 bases). The V gene lost 3 bases and the J gene lost 1 base, with 13 bases spanning the gap. Per the germline V gene, CDR1 is GTSNPN and CDR2 is SVGIG (reference sequence). The CDR3 contains 14 residues. CDR3: CAWSGEGLSYEQYF. The CDR3 region has the DNA TGTGCCTGGAGCGGCGAGGGCCTTTCCTACGAGCAGTACTTC.

The chain has TRBV2 and TRBJ1-2, with a weak D call TRBD1 (5 bases). Germline V lookup: CDR1 SNHLY, CDR2 FYNNEI. The V gene lost 0 bases and the J gene lost 9 bases, with 14 bases spanning the gap. CDR3 size: 14 residues. The CDR3 nucleotides read TGTGCCAGCAGTGAAGCAGGGACCTCCATGAGCTACACCTTC. Translation: CASSEAGTSMSYTF.

This chain connects TRBV27 to TRBJ2-3, with a weak D call TRBD2 (5 bases). Germline V CDR1 and CDR2: MNHEY, SMNVEV (reference sequence). CDR3 length: 14 amino acids. The germline V and J ends were trimmed by 4 bases and 2 bases, with 10 bases remaining between them. This CDR3 is CASSSQRYTDTQYF. The CDR3 nucleotides are TGTGCCAGCAGTTCCCAGCGGTACACAGATACGCAGTATTTT.

In DNA form, the CDR3 reads TGTGCCAGCAGCATTGGGGGGAATCAGCCCCAGCATTTT. Amino acids: CASSIGGNQPQHF. The chain has TRBV27 and TRBJ1-5; tentative D call: TRBD1 (5 bases). This CDR3 is 13 amino acids long. Germline loops: CDR1 MNHEY, CDR2 SMNVEV (reference sequence). Trimming left V 6 bases short and J 4 bases short, with 10 bases between.

The J gene is TRBJ1-2, the V gene TRBV6-6; D gene uncertain. CDR1 MNHNY and CDR2 SVGAGI come from the germline V gene (reference sequence). Between the trimmed V and J ends, which lost 2 bases and 4 bases, there was a span of 11 bases. The CDR3 length is 14 residues. CDR3 coding DNA: TGTGCCAGCAGTTACGGGAGTAGGGTCTATGGCTACACCTTC. This translates into CASSYGSRVYGYTF.

The V gene is TRBV14, the J gene TRBJ1-2; perhaps TRBD1 as D (5 bases). CDR3 length equals 15 residues. Deletions cut 1 base from V and 1 base from J, with 10 bases between. Germline lookup yields CDR1 SGHDN and CDR2 FVKESK. The CDR3 DNA follows: TGTGCCAGCAGCCAAGGGGGCGGCTATAACTATGGCTACACCTTC. Its protein is CASSQGGGYNYGYTF.

This chain connects TRBV5-4 to TRBJ2-7, with 14 bases aligning to TRBD2. The J segment lost 2 bases and the V segment lost 0 bases, leaving 4 bases of the junction unmatched. Germline-derived CDR1 and CDR2 are SGHNT and YYREEE (reference sequence). There are 17 residues in the CDR3. Here the CDR3 DNA reads TGTGCCAGCAGCTTGGAGGGACTAGCGGGAGCGCCCTACGAGCAGTACTTC. Translation gives CASSLEGLAGAPYEQYF.

The table lists this clone with a few counts. The chain links TRBV5-8 to TRBJ1-1, with a weak D call TRBD1 (6 bases). Between the trimmed V and J ends, which lost 4 bases and 2 bases, there was a span of 21 bases. Germline V gene lookup returns CDR1 SGHTS and CDR2 YDEGEE. This CDR3 is 17 amino acids long. This chain's CDR3 is CASSPRGGPRRNTEAFF. CDR3 in DNA: TGTGCCAGCAGCCCCAGGGGAGGGCCCCGGAGAAACACTGAAGCTTTCTTT.

The chain links TRBV18 to TRBJ2-1; tentatively, D is TRBD2 (6 bases). Trimming took off 3 bases at V and 4 bases at J, with 22 bases between the two ends. CDR1 KGHSH and CDR2 LQKENI come from the germline V gene. The CDR3 covers 18 residues. The CDR3 protein is CASSPLGKWEAPYNEQFF. The CDR3 DNA reads TGTGCCAGCTCACCGTTAGGGAAGTGGGAGGCCCCGTACAATGAGCAGTTCTTC.

V is TRBV28 and J is TRBJ2-3; D uncertain. From germline, CDR1 is MDHEN and CDR2 SYDVKM. CDR3 length: 14 residues. V gave up 2 bases and J gave up 3 bases, with 9 bases separating them. Here the CDR3 DNA reads TGTGCCAGCAGTTTAAGGACGGTTACAGATACGCAGTATTTT. The encoded protein is CASSLRTVTDTQYF. Combining the CDR3 with reference TRBV28 and TRBJ2-3 gives the whole variable domain DVKVTQSSRYLVKRTGEKVFLECVQDMDHENMFWYRQDPGLGLRLIYFSYDVKMKEKGDIPEGYSVSREKKERFSLILESASTNQTSMYLCASSLRTVTDTQYFGPGTRLTVL.

The chain couples TRBV4-3 to TRBJ2-5, with TRBD1 matching over 7 bases. CDR3 size: 14 residues. V shed 3 bases and J 1 base; nucleotides not matched to a gene: 2. The V gene's germline CDR1 is LGHNA and CDR2 YSLEER. For the CDR3, the DNA is TGCGCCAGCAGCCAGAGGGACAGCCAAGAGACCCAGTACTTC. Protein product: CASSQRDSQETQYF.

CDR3 loop: CASSHIVPGQGSSSYEQYF. Here the CDR3 DNA reads TGCGCCAGCAGCCACATCGTCCCGGGACAGGGATCGAGCTCCTACGAGCAGTACTTC. The V call is TRBV4-1, the J call TRBJ2-7; TRBD1 agrees at 9 bases. The CDR3 runs 19 residues. After removal of 3 bases from V and 0 bases from J, the junction contained 15 bases not matched to a gene. The V gene's germline CDR1 is MGHRA and CDR2 YSYEKL.

This sequence joins TRBV7-9 and TRBJ2-5; no clear D. Germline V gene lookup returns CDR1 SEHNR and CDR2 FQNEAQ (reference sequence). V was pared by 3 bases and J by 4 bases, with 12 bases between. This CDR3 is built from 14 residues. The DNA of the CDR3 is TGTGCCAGCAGCTTTCACAGCGACCTAGAGACCCAGTACTTC. Translation: CASSFHSDLETQYF.